The rows below give T cell receptor beta chains drawn from one sample of a study of cytomegalovirus exposure and HLA in healthy donors. Only in-frame clones appear in the TCRdb table, and some are missing; sequencing was by immunoSEQ multiplex PCR. The sample holds under 200,000 clones, roughly 80% seen once. The sequenced sample was PBMCs. All receptors derive from a man aged 40-49 years in good health and CMV-seropositive. The CDR3 runs from the conserved cysteine through the conserved F or W. D genes are given only for firm matches. Not all rows give a size; the values are once, few, many and, for expanded clones, a class.

clone_size j_call d_call cdr3_length v_call cdr3_aa cdr3_nt
NA TRBJ1-2 NA 14 TRBV7-9 CASRPGGQHYGYTF TGTGCCAGCAGGCCGGGGGGGCAGCACTATGGCTACACCTTC
NA TRBJ2-7 NA 13 TRBV30 CAWSVDSSYEQYF TGTGCCTGGAGTGTTGACAGCTCCTACGAGCAGTACTTC
NA TRBJ2-6 TRBD1 16 TRBV19 CASTYTGGTGANVLTF TGTGCCAGTACTTATACAGGGGGCACTGGGGCCAACGTCCTGACTTTC
NA TRBJ2-7 NA 11 TRBV30 CAWKEGGEQYF TGTGCCTGGAAAGAGGGAGGCGAGCAGTACTTC
NA TRBJ2-5 NA 15 TRBV9 CASTQTTKKEETQYF TGTGCCAGCACCCAGACGACCAAAAAGGAGGAGACCCAGTACTTC
NA TRBJ2-7 TRBD2 16 TRBV4-3 CASSQEKRGAGYEQYF TGCGCCAGCAGCCAAGAAAAGCGGGGGGCGGGTTACGAGCAGTACTTC
once TRBJ2-7 NA 15 TRBV28 CASSLPGQSSYEQYF TGTGCCAGCAGTTTACCCGGACAGAGCTCCTACGAGCAGTACTTC
NA TRBJ2-4 NA 15 TRBV21-1 CASSKEEAVRLVQYF TGTGCCAGCAGCAAAGAGGAGGCCGTAAGACTCGTTCAGTACTTC
NA TRBJ2-7 TRBD1 13 TRBV28 CASHRDRTYEQYF TGTGCCAGCCACCGGGACAGGACCTACGAGCAGTACTTC
NA TRBJ1-2 NA 14 TRBV6-5 CASSSPSGDYGYTF TGTGCCAGCAGTAGCCCGTCGGGTGACTATGGCTACACCTTC
NA TRBJ2-1 TRBD2 19 TRBV5-6 CASSLRGLAGGRRVNEQFF TGTGCCAGCAGCTTAAGGGGACTAGCGGGGGGGCGAAGGGTCAATGAGCAGTTCTTC
NA TRBJ1-5 NA 15 TRBV6-1 CASSEASGYNQPQHF TGTGCCAGCAGTGAAGCTAGCGGGTACAATCAGCCCCAGCATTTT
NA TRBJ2-1 TRBD2 14 TRBV18 CASSPPGLGDEQFF TGTGCCAGCTCACCACCGGGACTAGGGGATGAGCAGTTCTTC
NA TRBJ1-1 TRBD1 13 TRBV25-1 CASSAAGTEEAFF TGTGCCAGCAGTGCAGCCGGGACAGAGGAAGCTTTCTTT
NA TRBJ2-1 NA 15 TRBV7-3 CASAQRGTAVGEQFF TGTGCCAGCGCCCAGCGGGGGACAGCGGTGGGTGAGCAGTTCTTC
NA TRBJ2-5 NA 15 TRBV10-3 CAISEGEGVGETQYF TGTGCCATCAGTGAGGGTGAAGGGGTAGGAGAGACCCAGTACTTC
few TRBJ2-7 NA 16 TRBV5-6 CASMLRAGGASYEQYF TGTGCCAGCATGCTTCGTGCTGGGGGGGCGTCCTACGAGCAGTACTTC
once TRBJ2-4 NA 15 TRBV9 CASSVRRVAKNIQYF TGTGCCAGCAGCGTAAGAAGAGTAGCCAAAAACATTCAGTACTTC
NA TRBJ1-3 NA 16 TRBV27 CASSLQPAGSGNTIYF TGTGCCAGCAGTTTACAACCCGCGGGCTCTGGAAACACCATATATTTT
NA TRBJ2-3 NA 15 TRBV11-2 CASSLEWGRTDTQYF TGTGCCAGCAGCTTAGAGTGGGGGCGAACAGATACGCAGTATTTT
NA TRBJ2-7 TRBD2 15 TRBV4-2 CASSQRTSEVHEQYF TGTGCCAGCAGCCAACGGACTAGCGAGGTACACGAGCAGTACTTC
NA TRBJ2-3 TRBD2 17 TRBV11-2 CASSSTPSGGLTDTQYF TGTGCCAGCAGCTCCACGCCTAGCGGGGGCCTCACAGATACGCAGTATTTT
NA TRBJ1-1 NA 13 TRBV11-3 CASSLGSLTEAFF TGTGCCAGCAGCTTAGGATCTCTAACTGAAGCTTTCTTT
few TRBJ2-7 TRBD2 14 TRBV10-2 CASGRSGGGYEQYF TGCGCCAGCGGTCGGTCCGGCGGGGGATACGAGCAGTACTTC
NA TRBJ2-7 NA 15 TRBV5-1 CASSLDLSSSYEQYF TGCGCCAGCAGCTTGGATCTTTCCAGCTCCTACGAGCAGTACTTC
NA TRBJ1-2 NA 13 TRBV4-2 CASSQDLARGYTF TGTGCCAGCAGCCAAGATTTGGCTAGGGGCTACACCTTC
NA TRBJ2-2 TRBD1 17 TRBV5-1 CASSFPRQGPNTGELFF TGCGCCAGCAGCTTCCCCCGACAGGGGCCGAACACCGGGGAGCTGTTTTTT
once TRBJ1-1 TRBD1 13 TRBV25-1 CASKRTGGTEAFF TGTGCCAGCAAGCGGACAGGGGGCACTGAAGCTTTCTTT
NA TRBJ2-7 TRBD1 13 TRBV11-3 CASSFTGAGEQYF TGTGCCAGCAGCTTTACAGGGGCGGGCGAGCAGTACTTC
NA TRBJ1-6 TRBD1 17 TRBV5-8 CASSPGTGGSYNSPLHF TGTGCCAGCAGCCCTGGGACAGGGGGCTCCTATAATTCACCCCTCCACTTT
NA TRBJ2-7 TRBD1 16 TRBV28 CASSSTTGGSRYEQYF TGTGCCAGCAGTTCTACCACAGGGGGGTCTAGGTACGAGCAGTACTTC
NA TRBJ1-2 TRBD1 16 TRBV5-6 CASSLEGQGARYGYTF TGTGCCAGCAGCTTGGAAGGACAGGGGGCTAGGTATGGCTACACCTTC
NA TRBJ2-1 TRBD1 14 TRBV6-5 CASSYQGADNEQFF TGTGCCAGCAGTTACCAGGGGGCGGACAATGAGCAGTTCTTC
NA TRBJ1-5 TRBD1 14 TRBV7-3 CASSSGQGNQPQHF TGTGCCAGCAGCTCCGGACAGGGAAATCAGCCCCAGCATTTT
NA TRBJ1-1 NA 13 TRBV5-6 CASSLQGNTEAFF TGTGCCAGCAGCTTACAGGGGAACACTGAAGCTTTCTTT
NA TRBJ2-7 TRBD1 16 TRBV6-5 CASSYSTGTGAYEQYF TGTGCCAGCAGTTACTCCACCGGGACAGGAGCGTACGAGCAGTACTTC
NA TRBJ2-3 NA 15 TRBV7-3 CASSSSASWADTQYF TGTGCCAGCAGCTCAAGCGCCTCGTGGGCAGATACGCAGTATTTT
NA TRBJ2-1 NA 13 TRBV7-3 CASSLSGWGEQFF TGTGCCAGCAGCTTATCGGGGTGGGGTGAGCAGTTCTTC
once TRBJ2-5 NA 18 TRBV9 CASSDYNPWTELPETQYF TGTGCCAGCAGTGATTACAACCCTTGGACAGAACTCCCAGAGACCCAGTACTTC
NA TRBJ2-2 NA 14 TRBV5-4 CASSPKPGTGELFF TGTGCCAGCAGCCCTAAACCCGGCACCGGGGAGCTGTTTTTT
NA TRBJ2-5 NA 16 TRBV6-5 CASSYLPGTLQETQYF TGTGCCAGCAGTTACCTACCCGGGACACTTCAAGAGACCCAGTACTTC
NA TRBJ1-1 TRBD1 15 TRBV6-4 CASSAGTGLNTEAFF TGTGCCAGCAGTGCCGGGACAGGTCTGAACACTGAAGCTTTCTTT